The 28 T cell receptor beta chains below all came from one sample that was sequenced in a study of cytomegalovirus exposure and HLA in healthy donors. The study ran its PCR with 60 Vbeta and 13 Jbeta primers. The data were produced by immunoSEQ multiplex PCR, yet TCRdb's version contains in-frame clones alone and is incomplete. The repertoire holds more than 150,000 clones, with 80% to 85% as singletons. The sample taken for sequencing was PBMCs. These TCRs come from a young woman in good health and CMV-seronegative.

The CDR3 region is CASSGQGADEQFF. The CDR3 coding sequence is TGTGCCAGCAGTGGTCAGGGGGCCGATGAGCAGTTCTTC. The chain has TRBV2 and TRBJ2-1, with TRBD1 matching over 8 bases. J gave up 8 bases and V 4 bases, and 4 bases lay outside the gene matches. Germline CDR1 SNHLY, CDR2 FYNNEI. This CDR3 region has 13 residues.

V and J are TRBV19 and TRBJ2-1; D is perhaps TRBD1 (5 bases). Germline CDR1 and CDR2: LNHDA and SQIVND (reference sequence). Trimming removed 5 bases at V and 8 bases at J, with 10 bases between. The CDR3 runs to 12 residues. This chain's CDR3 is CASSVYRYEQFF. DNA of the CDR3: TGTGCCAGTAGTGTATACAGGTATGAGCAGTTCTTC.

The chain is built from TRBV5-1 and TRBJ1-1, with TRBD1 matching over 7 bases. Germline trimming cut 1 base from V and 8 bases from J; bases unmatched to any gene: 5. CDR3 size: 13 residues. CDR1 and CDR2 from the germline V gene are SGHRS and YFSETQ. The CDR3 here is CASSLQGTAEAFF. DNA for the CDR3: TGCGCCAGCAGCTTGCAAGGGACAGCCGAAGCTTTCTTT.

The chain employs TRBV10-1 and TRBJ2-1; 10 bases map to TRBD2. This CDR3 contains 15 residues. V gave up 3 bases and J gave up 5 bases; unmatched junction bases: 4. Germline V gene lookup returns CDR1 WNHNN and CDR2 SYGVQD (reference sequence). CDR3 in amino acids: CASSDGTSDDNEQFF. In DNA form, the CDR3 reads TGCGCCAGCAGTGACGGGACTAGCGACGACAATGAGCAGTTCTTC.

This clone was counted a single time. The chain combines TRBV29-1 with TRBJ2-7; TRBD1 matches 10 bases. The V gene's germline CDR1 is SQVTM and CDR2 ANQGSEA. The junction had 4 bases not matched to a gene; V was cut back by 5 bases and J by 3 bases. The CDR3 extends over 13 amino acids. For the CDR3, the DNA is TGCAGCGTTACCGGGACAGGGGTCTACGAGCAGTACTTC. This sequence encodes CSVTGTGVYEQYF.

The CDR3 region is CASQWERSYNEQFF. The CDR3 DNA is TGTGCCAGCCAGTGGGAGCGGTCCTACAATGAGCAGTTCTTC. The V call is TRBV2, the J call TRBJ2-1; D may be TRBD2 (5 bases). CDR1 is SNHLY, CDR2 FYNNEI, per germline. The CDR3 is 14 residues long. V was clipped by 8 bases and J by 1 base, with 12 bases between them.

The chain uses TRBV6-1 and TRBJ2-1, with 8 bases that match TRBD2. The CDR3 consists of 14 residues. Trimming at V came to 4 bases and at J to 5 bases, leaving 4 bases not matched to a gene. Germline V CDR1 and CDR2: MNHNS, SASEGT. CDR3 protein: CASSGGGRNNEQFF. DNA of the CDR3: TGTGCCAGCAGTGGGGGCGGGAGGAACAATGAGCAGTTCTTC.

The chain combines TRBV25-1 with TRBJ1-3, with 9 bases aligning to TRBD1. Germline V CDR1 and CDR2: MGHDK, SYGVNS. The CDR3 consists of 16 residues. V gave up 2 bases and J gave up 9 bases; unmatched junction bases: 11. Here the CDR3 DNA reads TGTGCCAGCAGTGAAAGGGGACAGGGCCGCGGGATCACCATATATTTT. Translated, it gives CASSERGQGRGITIYF.

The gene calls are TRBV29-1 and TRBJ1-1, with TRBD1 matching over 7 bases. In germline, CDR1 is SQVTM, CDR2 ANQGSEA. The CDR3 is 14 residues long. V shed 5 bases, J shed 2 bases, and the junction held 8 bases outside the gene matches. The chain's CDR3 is CSVRGQSKNTEAFF. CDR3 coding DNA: TGCAGCGTTAGGGGACAGTCCAAAAACACTGAAGCTTTCTTT.

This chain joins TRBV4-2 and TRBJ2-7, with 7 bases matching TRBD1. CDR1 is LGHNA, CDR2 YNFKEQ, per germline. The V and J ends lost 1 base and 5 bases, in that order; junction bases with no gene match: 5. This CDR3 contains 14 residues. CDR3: CASSQAHRGNEQYF. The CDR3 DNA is TGTGCCAGCAGCCAAGCGCACAGGGGCAACGAGCAGTACTTC.

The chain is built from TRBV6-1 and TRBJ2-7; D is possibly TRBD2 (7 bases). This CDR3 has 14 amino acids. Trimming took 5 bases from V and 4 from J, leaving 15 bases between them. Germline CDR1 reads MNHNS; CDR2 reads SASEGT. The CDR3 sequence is CASSTLAGAYEQYF. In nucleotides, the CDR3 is TGTGCCAGCAGTACCCTGGCGGGGGCATACGAGCAGTACTTC.

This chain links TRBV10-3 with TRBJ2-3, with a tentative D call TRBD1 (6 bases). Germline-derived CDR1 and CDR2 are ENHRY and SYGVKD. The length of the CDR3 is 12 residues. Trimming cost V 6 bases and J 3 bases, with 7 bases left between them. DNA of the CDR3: TGTGCCATCAGGGACAGAACAGATACGCAGTATTTT. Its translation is CAIRDRTDTQYF.

The DNA for the CDR3 is TGTGCCAGCAGCTTAGAGCATCAGCCCCAGCATTTT. Translated: CASSLEHQPQHF. The V call is TRBV7-2, the J call TRBJ1-5; D ambiguous. The V end was cut by 1 base, the J end by 5 bases, with 3 bases between. Germline loops: CDR1 SGHTA, CDR2 FQGNSA. This CDR3 is built from 12 residues.

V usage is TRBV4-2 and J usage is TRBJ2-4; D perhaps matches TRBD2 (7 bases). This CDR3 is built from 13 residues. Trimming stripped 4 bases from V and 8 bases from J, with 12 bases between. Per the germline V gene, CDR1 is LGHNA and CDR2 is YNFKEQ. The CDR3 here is CASSPGGGDIQYF. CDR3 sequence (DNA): TGTGCCAGCAGCCCGGGGGGCGGGGACATTCAGTACTTC.

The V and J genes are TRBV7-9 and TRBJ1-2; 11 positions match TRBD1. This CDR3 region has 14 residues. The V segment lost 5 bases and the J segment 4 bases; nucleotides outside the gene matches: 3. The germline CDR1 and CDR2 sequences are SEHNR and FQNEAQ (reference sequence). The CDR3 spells CASSEGQGGYGYTF. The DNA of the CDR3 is TGTGCCAGCAGCGAGGGACAGGGGGGCTATGGCTACACCTTC. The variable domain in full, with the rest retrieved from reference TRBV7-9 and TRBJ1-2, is DTGVSQNPRHKITKRGQNVTFRCDPISEHNRLYWYRQTLGQGPEFLTYFQNEAQLEKSRLLSDRFSAERPKGSFSTLEIQRTEQGDSAMYLCASSEGQGGYGYTFGSGTRLTVV.

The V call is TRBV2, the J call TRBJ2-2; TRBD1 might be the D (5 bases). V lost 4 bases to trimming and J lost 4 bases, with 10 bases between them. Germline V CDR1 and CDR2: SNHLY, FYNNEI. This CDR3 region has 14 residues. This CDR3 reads CASSGDRSTGELFF. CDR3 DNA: TGTGCCAGCAGTGGCGACAGATCCACCGGGGAGCTGTTTTTT. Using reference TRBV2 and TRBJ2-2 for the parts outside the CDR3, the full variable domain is EPEVTQTPSHQVTQMGQEVILRCVPISNHLYFYWYRQILGQKVEFLVSFYNNEISEKSEIFDDQFSVERPDGSNFTLKIRSTKLEDSAMYFCASSGDRSTGELFFGEGSRLTVL.

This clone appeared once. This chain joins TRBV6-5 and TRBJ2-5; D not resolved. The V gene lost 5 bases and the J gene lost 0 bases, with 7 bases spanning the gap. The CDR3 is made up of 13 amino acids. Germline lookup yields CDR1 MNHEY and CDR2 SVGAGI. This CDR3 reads CASSPTYQETQYF. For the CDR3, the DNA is TGTGCCAGCAGTCCTACCTACCAAGAGACCCAGTACTTC.

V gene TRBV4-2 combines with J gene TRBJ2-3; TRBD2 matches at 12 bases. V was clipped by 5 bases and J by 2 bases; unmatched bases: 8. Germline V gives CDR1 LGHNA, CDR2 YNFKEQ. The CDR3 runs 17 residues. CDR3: CASSATGTSGFTDTQYF. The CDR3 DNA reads TGTGCCAGCAGCGCAACCGGGACTAGCGGGTTCACAGATACGCAGTATTTT.

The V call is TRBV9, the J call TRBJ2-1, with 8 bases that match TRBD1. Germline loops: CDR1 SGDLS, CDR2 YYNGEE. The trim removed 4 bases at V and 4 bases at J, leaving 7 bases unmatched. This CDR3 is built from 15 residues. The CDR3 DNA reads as TGTGCCAGCAGCCGTAGGGGGGACAGGTACAATGAGCAGTTCTTC. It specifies CASSRRGDRYNEQFF. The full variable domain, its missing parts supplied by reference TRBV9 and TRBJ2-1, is DSGVTQTPKHLITATGQRVTLRCSPRSGDLSVYWYQQSLDQGLQFLIQYYNGEERAKGNILERFSAQQFPDLHSELNLSSLELGDSALYFCASSRRGDRYNEQFFGPGTRLTVL.

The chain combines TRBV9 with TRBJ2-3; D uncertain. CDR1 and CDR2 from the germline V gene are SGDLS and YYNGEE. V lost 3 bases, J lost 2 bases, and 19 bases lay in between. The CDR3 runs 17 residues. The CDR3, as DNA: TGTGCCAGCAGCGGTAACCACTCGAAACTTTACACAGATACGCAGTATTTT. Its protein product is CASSGNHSKLYTDTQYF.

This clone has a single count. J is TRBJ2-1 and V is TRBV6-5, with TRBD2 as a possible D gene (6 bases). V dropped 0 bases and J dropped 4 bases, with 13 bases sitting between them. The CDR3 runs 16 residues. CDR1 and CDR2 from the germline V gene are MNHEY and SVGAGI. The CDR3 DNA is TGTGCCAGCAGTTACTCGGGACTCGGAGCGTACAATGAGCAGTTCTTC. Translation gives CASSYSGLGAYNEQFF.

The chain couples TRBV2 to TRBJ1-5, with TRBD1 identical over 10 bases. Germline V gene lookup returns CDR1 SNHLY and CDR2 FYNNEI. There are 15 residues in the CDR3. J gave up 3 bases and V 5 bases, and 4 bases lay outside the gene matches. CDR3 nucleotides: TGTGCCAGCAGTCTGGGACAGGGGTTCAATCAGCCCCAGCATTTT. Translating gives CASSLGQGFNQPQHF.

CDR3 in amino acids: CASSLDRYSNQPQHF. The DNA for the CDR3 is TGTGCCAGCAGTTTGGACAGGTATAGCAATCAGCCCCAGCATTTT. V usage is TRBV6-5 and J usage is TRBJ1-5, with 7 bases identical to TRBD1. J was trimmed by 0 bases and V by 4 bases; bases with no gene match: 3. There are 15 residues in the CDR3. Per germline, CDR1 MNHEY and CDR2 SVGAGI.

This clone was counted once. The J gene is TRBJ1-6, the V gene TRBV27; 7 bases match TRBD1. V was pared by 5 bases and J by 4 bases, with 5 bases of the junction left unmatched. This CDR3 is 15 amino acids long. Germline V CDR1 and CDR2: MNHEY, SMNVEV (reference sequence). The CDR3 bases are TGTGCCAGCAGTGCCCGGGACAGATATAATTCACCCCTCCACTTT. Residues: CASSARDRYNSPLHF.

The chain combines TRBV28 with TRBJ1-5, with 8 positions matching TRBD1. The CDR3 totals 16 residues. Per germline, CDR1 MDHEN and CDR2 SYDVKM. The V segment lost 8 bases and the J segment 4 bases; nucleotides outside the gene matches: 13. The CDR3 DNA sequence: TGTGCCAGCGGGTCACAGGGGGGAATTGGGAATCAGCCCCAGCATTTT. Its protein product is CASGSQGGIGNQPQHF.

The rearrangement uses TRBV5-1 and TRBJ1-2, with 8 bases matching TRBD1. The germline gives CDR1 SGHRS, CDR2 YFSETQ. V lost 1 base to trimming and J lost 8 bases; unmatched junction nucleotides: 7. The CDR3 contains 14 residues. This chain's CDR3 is CASSLFQGARGYTF. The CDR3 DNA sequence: TGCGCCAGCAGCTTGTTTCAGGGGGCGAGAGGCTACACCTTC.

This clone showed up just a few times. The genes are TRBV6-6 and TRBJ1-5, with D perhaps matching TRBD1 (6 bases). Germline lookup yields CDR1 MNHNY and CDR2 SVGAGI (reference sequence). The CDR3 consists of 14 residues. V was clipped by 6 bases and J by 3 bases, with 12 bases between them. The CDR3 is CASSPGQYNQPQHF. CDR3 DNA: TGTGCCAGCAGCCCTGGACAGTACAATCAGCCCCAGCATTTT.

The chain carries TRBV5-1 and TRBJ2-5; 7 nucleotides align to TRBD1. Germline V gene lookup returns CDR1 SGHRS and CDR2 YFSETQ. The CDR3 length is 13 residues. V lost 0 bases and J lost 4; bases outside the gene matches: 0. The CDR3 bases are TGCGCCAGCAGCTTGGGACAGGGAGAGACCCAGTACTTC. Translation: CASSLGQGETQYF.